This T cell receptor beta chain was sequenced during a study of blood T cells in healthy people across ages (dated by TCRdb to between 2015 and 2017). As for the study more broadly: In model experiments, template switching captured roughly one uniquely barcoded TCR beta cDNA molecule for every two T cells. The study measured age-related changes in TCR beta repertoire diversity using deep sequencing normalized with unique cDNA molecular identifiers. Donors were grouped into four age groups: young (average 16 years), middle-aged (39), aged (roughly 62) and long-lived (about 89). To avoid experimental bias, donors of different ages were randomly spread across the sequencing lanes. For two donors (one aged 18 to 29 and one aged 80 or older), the study analyzed two additional independent replicas of 1 million unique cDNA reads from the same blood draw. General conclusions and limits of the study: As age increased, observed TCR beta diversity per million T cells dropped in a roughly linear way, and a significant reduction was already evident by age 40. Compared with the aged group, the long-lived group had more naive CD4+ T cells, fewer expanded clones and increased TCR diversity, suggesting age selection. There was a strong correlation between observed TCR beta diversity and the percentage of naive T cells measured by flow cytometry. Because the CMV infection status of the donors was unknown, age-related changes in expanded clonotypes may potentially have been confounded. Estimates of total diversity based on one million sequenced T cells were considered lower bounds and underestimates. Conclusive comparison of naive and antigen-experienced compartments was prevented by the profiling of bulk unsorted PBMCs.

Receptors were amplified or captured by 5' RACE. Sequencing was performed on an Illumina HiSeq 2500. The second PCR ran for about 7 to 11 cycles and used a J-beta primer mix along with a sample-barcoded 5' primer. A unique molecular identifier was introduced onto each TCR beta cDNA molecule by a template-switch 5' adaptor carrying 12 random nucleotides. Each sample yielded at least 3 million CDR3-containing paired-end reads. The Mint cDNA synthesis kit, primed by a TRBC-specific oligonucleotide, was used to synthesize first-strand cDNA from all RNA. Following uracil-DNA glycosylase treatment, all cDNA underwent a first 18-cycle PCR with the universal primers M1SS and BC2_uni_R. As for the original processing: For normalization, 1 million high-quality reads were randomly selected from each sample, with every read carrying a distinct molecular identifier. Reads sharing molecular identifiers were discarded rather than binned into consensus sequences. CDR3 identification, clonotype clustering and error correction used MiTCR with a Q25 quality threshold and the strictest error-elimination algorithm. A nonparametric unseen species model with Euler transformation was used to estimate lower-bound total TCR beta diversity. Clones were called with MiXCR by TCRdb after fastp trimmed the public reads at Q25, and only in-frame beta chains were retained. Rows with a matching CDR3 protein are joined into one entry that keeps the most common DNA and genes. Clone size and V and J calls follow TCRdb, not the original study. The sample includes about 1.5 million distinct CDR3 sequences, with approximately 42% observed a single time. Clones ranked in the top ten supply under 5% of the sample.

Via the germline V gene, CDR1 is SGHRS and CDR2 YFSETQ. The CDR3 holds 16 amino acids from the cysteine to the phenylalanine. The read is trimmed to its CDR3 DNA, 48 bases read in frame from base 1. Points on this clonotype: Which antigen it targets is not known. Qualities for individual bases were not recorded, and no much larger clone is one base off.

The donors were some 36 Caucasian individuals from Russia, aged roughly 6 to 100 years, who were systemically healthy. Each donor gave about 9.8 milliliters of peripheral blood, drawn into EDTA-treated Vacutainer tubes. Ficoll-Paque density-gradient centrifugation was used to isolate PBMCs, with at least 6.5 million obtained per sample. Trizol reagent was used to extract total RNA from PBMCs, with at least 6 micrograms per sample. For every donor, flow cytometry on a PBMC aliquot measured the percentage of naive CD45RAhigh/CD27high T cells. The chain couples TRBV5-1 to TRBJ2-1; TRBD2 might be the D gene, on 5 matching bases. The J call is doubtful: the DNA matches TRBJ2-7 better. The sequenced sample consisted of blood. This TCR derives from a woman between 18 and 29 years old in good health. At the DNA level, the sequence is TGCGCCAGCAGCTTAGGGATTGCGGGCTCCTACAATGAGCAGTACTTC. Its coded protein is CASSLGIAGSYNEQYF.